This TCR beta chain emerged from a study of shared T cell receptors in the human thymus. TCRdb keeps only in-frame clones here, not all; method: immunoSEQ multiplex PCR. The table lists roughly 500,000 clones, more than 75% of them singletons. Germline trimming cut 2 bases from V and 5 bases from J; bases unmatched to any gene: 6. CDR1 is MGHDK and CDR2 is SYGVNS in the germline V gene. The CDR3 sequence is 15 residues long. This sample also appeared in a second study, on human thymus T cells. From that second work: Unrelated individuals had highly overlapping thymic repertoires, as reported in related research.

Specimen: thymocytes. The gene calls are TRBV25-1 and TRBJ2-7, with TRBD2 matching over 10 bases. The receptor comes from a boy under two years old with a congenital heart defect. In nucleotides, the CDR3 is TGTGCCAGCAGTGAAGGGGCGGGACTAGCGCACGAGCAGTACTTC. It codes for CASSEGAGLAHEQYF.